The 28 T cell receptor beta chains listed next were all sequenced from one sample in a study of cytomegalovirus exposure and HLA in healthy donors. It was with 60 Vbeta and 13 Jbeta primers that the PCR ran. Assay used: immunoSEQ multiplex PCR; TCRdb lists only in-frame clones, some missing. The table has around 120,000 clones, 15% seen once. Sequencing used PBMCs. Source of these receptors: a woman between 18 and 30 years old in good health and CMV-seronegative.

This sequence joins TRBV7-3 and TRBJ1-2; possible D gene TRBD1, 6 bases. V lost 5 bases, J lost 7 bases, and 17 bases lay in between. The CDR3 covers 14 residues. Germline V gives CDR1 SGHTA, CDR2 FQGTGA. CDR3 in DNA: TGTGCCAGCAGCCCAACGGGACACGCTAGTGGCTACACCTTC. It translates to CASSPTGHASGYTF.

This clone was seen a handful of times. The chain links TRBV5-8 to TRBJ2-1, with D perhaps matching TRBD1 (6 bases). Trimming left V 4 bases short and J 0 bases short, with 17 bases between. CDR1 and CDR2 (germline): SGHTS, YDEGEE. This CDR3 has 17 residues. CDR3: CASSPRTAVSSYNEQFF. As DNA, the CDR3 is TGTGCCAGCAGCCCGCGGACAGCCGTGAGCTCCTACAATGAGCAGTTCTTC.

J is TRBJ1-5 and V is TRBV7-2; weak D call: TRBD1 (6 bases). Germline V gives CDR1 SGHTA, CDR2 FQGNSA. V was clipped by 1 base and J by 1 base, with 8 bases between them. This CDR3 contains 15 residues. Written as DNA, the CDR3 is TGTGCCAGCAGCTTAGGCAGGGGAAGCAATCAGCCCCAGCATTTT. Its translation is CASSLGRGSNQPQHF.

This clone appeared a few times. The gene calls are TRBV6-5 and TRBJ1-1; 7 nucleotides match TRBD1. CDR3 length: 15 amino acids. Germline V lookup: CDR1 MNHEY, CDR2 SVGAGI. J lost 0 bases, V lost 8 bases, and 9 bases had no gene match. CDR3 amino acids: CASSQGPFMNTEAFF. The CDR3 DNA follows: TGTGCCAGCTCACAGGGGCCGTTCATGAACACTGAAGCTTTCTTT.

This clone was observed a handful of times. The chain uses TRBV6-6 and TRBJ2-7; D possibly corresponds to TRBD1 (5 bases). The length of the CDR3 is 13 residues. CDR1 and CDR2 from the germline V gene are MNHNY and SVGAGI (reference sequence). The V gene lost 0 bases and the J gene lost 5 bases, with 8 bases spanning the gap. CDR3 sequence (DNA): TGTGCCAGCAGTTACTCCAGGGATAACGAGCAGTACTTC. Encoded protein: CASSYSRDNEQYF.

This clone appeared a few times. The chain uses TRBV5-4 and TRBJ2-1; perhaps TRBD1 as D (5 bases). The CDR3 length is 12 residues. The germline V and J ends were trimmed by 4 bases and 9 bases, with 11 bases remaining between them. The germline V gene encodes CDR1 SGHNT and CDR2 YYREEE (reference sequence). The CDR3 coding sequence is TGTGCCAGCAGCCCTTGGGGCGGTGAGCAGTTCTTC. It yields the protein CASSPWGGEQFF. Full variable domain (remainder filled in from reference TRBV5-4 and TRBJ2-1): ETGVTQSPTHLIKTRGQQVTLRCSSQSGHNTVSWYQQALGQGPQFIFQYYREEENGRGNFPPRFSGLQFPNYSSELNVNALELDDSALYLCASSPWGGEQFFGPGTRLTVL.

The chain is built from TRBV4-1 and TRBJ2-3; 8 nucleotides match TRBD2. CDR1 MGHRA and CDR2 YSYEKL come from the germline V gene. Losses at the gene ends were 4 bases for V and 0 bases for J; bases not matched to a gene: 6. This CDR3 has 16 residues. CDR3 coding DNA: TGCGCCAGCAGCCTCACGGGGGGGCAGAGCACAGATACGCAGTATTTT. Its translation is CASSLTGGQSTDTQYF.

This chain connects TRBV9 to TRBJ2-5; perhaps TRBD1 as D (5 bases). Germline assignment: CDR1 SGDLS and CDR2 YYNGEE. The CDR3 spans 13 residues. The V end lost 0 bases, the J end lost 5 bases, and 8 bases lay between the germline ends. CDR3 residues: CASSVGQKETQYF. As DNA, the CDR3 is TGTGCCAGCAGCGTAGGACAGAAGGAGACCCAGTACTTC.

This clone was picked up a small number of times. V usage is TRBV29-1 and J usage is TRBJ1-1; D is perhaps TRBD1 (5 bases). This CDR3 comprises 13 residues. Trimming cost V 8 bases and J 8 bases, with 21 bases left between them. CDR1 is SQVTM and CDR2 is ANQGSEA in the germline V gene. The CDR3: CSLRAPLIGEAFF. CDR3 bases: TGCAGCCTCAGGGCCCCACTGATCGGAGAAGCTTTCTTT.

This clone was seen more than once but under ten times. V is TRBV5-1 and J is TRBJ2-1, with 13 nucleotides matching TRBD2. J lost 5 bases, V lost 2 bases, and 13 bases had no gene match. CDR1 SGHRS and CDR2 YFSETQ come from the germline V gene. This CDR3 has 19 amino acids. CDR3 nucleotide sequence: TGCGCCAGCAGCTTACAAGGACTAGCGGGAGTTTACTTAAACAATGAGCAGTTCTTC. It yields the protein CASSLQGLAGVYLNNEQFF.

This clone came up a few times. The CDR3 coding sequence is TGTGCCAGCAGCAAATTCGGGTACGAGCAGTACTTC. Its protein product is CASSKFGYEQYF. This chain connects TRBV21-1 to TRBJ2-7; the tabulated D call, TRBD2, remains unverified against the DNA. TRBV21-1 is labeled a pseudogene. The CDR3 has 12 residues.

This clone was seen a few times. V gene TRBV5-1 combines with J gene TRBJ2-7; D perhaps matches TRBD2 (6 bases). CDR1 is SGHRS and CDR2 is YFSETQ in the germline V gene. The CDR3 sequence is 15 residues long. Trimming took 5 bases from V and 2 from J, leaving 17 bases between them. Here the CDR3 DNA reads TGCGCCAGCAGTCCCCTGACTAGTCCCACCTACGAGCAGTACTTC. Its protein product is CASSPLTSPTYEQYF.

This clone was detected only a few times. The chain employs TRBV11-3 and TRBJ1-1, with D unclear. Trimming took 5 bases from V and 2 from J, leaving 6 bases between them. The CDR3 is 12 residues long. Germline CDR1 and CDR2: SGHNT and YENEEA. DNA for the CDR3: TGTGCCAGCAGCACAGAAAACACTGAAGCTTTCTTT. Translation: CASSTENTEAFF.

The chain has TRBV27 and TRBJ2-7, with D perhaps TRBD1 (5 bases). The CDR3 runs to 14 residues. The V and J ends lost 3 bases and 2 bases respectively, with 11 bases between them. Germline CDR1 MNHEY, CDR2 SMNVEV (reference sequence). Written as DNA, the CDR3 is TGTGCCAGCAGTTTTTCAGGGCCTACCTACGAGCAGTACTTC. Protein sequence: CASSFSGPTYEQYF.

In this sample, this clone turned up a few times. This chain joins TRBV4-3 and TRBJ1-5; D not certain. The V and J ends lost 2 bases and 7 bases respectively, with 12 bases between them. The germline gives CDR1 LGHNA, CDR2 YSLEER. The CDR3 is 14 residues long. The chain's CDR3 is CASSQKREGQPQHF. The CDR3 region has the DNA TGCGCCAGCAGCCAAAAGAGGGAAGGGCAGCCCCAGCATTTT.

The chain employs TRBV4-3 and TRBJ2-2, with 8 positions matching TRBD2. This CDR3 is built from 17 residues. The germline V gene encodes CDR1 LGHNA and CDR2 YSLEER. Germline trimming cut 3 bases from V and 4 bases from J; bases unmatched to any gene: 10. In nucleotides, the CDR3 is TGCGCCAGCAGCCAGATGGGCGGCGGGGGGTTCACCGGGGAGCTGTTTTTT. It specifies CASSQMGGGGFTGELFF.

V gene TRBV7-2 combines with J gene TRBJ2-3, with TRBD2 as a possible D gene (5 bases). V was shortened by 3 bases and J by 2 bases, with 9 bases between the two germline ends. The germline V gene encodes CDR1 SGHTA and CDR2 FQGNSA. The CDR3 runs 14 residues. The CDR3 here is CASSFGVNTDTQYF. In DNA form, the CDR3 reads TGTGCCAGCAGCTTCGGGGTTAACACAGATACGCAGTATTTT.

This clone has just one count. The chain employs TRBV25-1 and TRBJ1-6; weak D call: TRBD1 (6 bases). V lost 6 bases and J 1 base, leaving 10 bases between the germline ends. The CDR3 is 15 residues long. Germline CDR1 is MGHDK and CDR2 is SYGVNS. In nucleotides, the CDR3 is TGTGCCAGCAGGAAACAGGGTTCCTATAATTCACCCCTCCACTTT. Translated, it gives CASRKQGSYNSPLHF.

This chain links TRBV5-4 with TRBJ1-2; 11 nucleotides line up with TRBD1. The germline V gene encodes CDR1 SGHNT and CDR2 YYREEE (reference sequence). Trimming cost V 4 bases and J 8 bases; bases outside gene matches: 10. The CDR3 has 15 amino acids. The CDR3 is CASSTFRDRGNGYTF. CDR3 coding DNA: TGTGCCAGCAGCACGTTCCGGGACAGGGGGAACGGCTACACCTTC.

The chain carries TRBV5-1 and TRBJ2-1; D perhaps matches TRBD2 (6 bases). CDR3 length: 17 amino acids. Germline CDR1 and CDR2: SGHRS and YFSETQ. V dropped 0 bases and J dropped 4 bases, with 17 bases sitting between them. CDR3 sequence: CASSLGGGTSSYNEQFF. The DNA for the CDR3 is TGCGCCAGCAGCTTGGGTGGGGGGACGAGTAGTTACAATGAGCAGTTCTTC.

This clone occurred a few times. The chain carries TRBV27 and TRBJ1-5, with D unclear. Looked up from germline, CDR1 is MNHEY and CDR2 is SMNVEV (reference sequence). The CDR3 is 19 amino acids. Trimming took 8 bases from V and 0 from J, leaving 26 bases between them. The CDR3 DNA follows: TGTGCCAGCGTCATCCCAGATATAGTCACAGAGAATAGCAATCAGCCCCAGCATTTT. Its translation: CASVIPDIVTENSNQPQHF.

V usage is TRBV2 and J usage is TRBJ2-5; 9 bases agree with TRBD2. The CDR3 consists of 19 residues. Germline trimming cut 1 base from V and 5 bases from J; bases unmatched to any gene: 17. Germline V gene lookup returns CDR1 SNHLY and CDR2 FYNNEI. The CDR3 sequence: CASSEVMGRGGGNIETQYF. In nucleotides, the CDR3 is TGTGCCAGCAGTGAAGTAATGGGGCGGGGGGGCGGTAATATCGAGACCCAGTACTTC.

The chain uses TRBV5-1 and TRBJ2-5; 11 bases fit TRBD2. Germline V lookup: CDR1 SGHRS, CDR2 YFSETQ. The CDR3 is 17 amino acids. The junction had 5 bases not matched to a gene; V was cut back by 0 bases and J by 1 base. The CDR3 protein is CASSLASGRPTQETQYF. Written as DNA, the CDR3 is TGCGCCAGCAGCTTGGCTAGCGGGAGGCCCACCCAAGAGACCCAGTACTTC. The full variable domain, with the rest looked up from reference TRBV5-1 and TRBJ2-5, is KAGVTQTPRYLIKTRGQQVTLSCSPISGHRSVSWYQQTPGQGLQFLFEYFSETQRNKGNFPGRFSGRQFSNSRSEMNVSTLELGDSALYLCASSLASGRPTQETQYFGPGTRLLVL.

In its sample, this clone was seen a few times. The chain recombines TRBV4-2 with TRBJ2-1, with D possibly TRBD2 on 8 matching bases. The CDR3 is 17 amino acids. Germline CDR1 is LGHNA and CDR2 is YNFKEQ. V was shortened by 1 base and J by 6 bases, with 19 bases between the two germline ends. This CDR3 reads CASSQAELAAGGNEQFF. CDR3 DNA: TGTGCCAGCAGCCAAGCCGAACTAGCGGCAGGGGGCAATGAGCAGTTCTTC.

The rearrangement joins TRBV7-2 to TRBJ2-5, with D possibly matching TRBD2 (7 bases). Germline CDR1 is SGHTA and CDR2 is FQGNSA. The CDR3 totals 16 residues. Trimming took off 8 bases at V and 5 bases at J, with 24 bases between the two ends. DNA for the CDR3: TGTGCCAGCCTCGGGAGTGGGGGGGCCTGGGGGGAGACCCAGTACTTC. It translates to CASLGSGGAWGETQYF.

The chain couples TRBV5-5 to TRBJ1-1, with TRBD1 matching over 9 bases. V trimming: 1 base; J trimming: 9 bases; junction bases outside the gene matches: 4. CDR1 is SGHKS and CDR2 is YYEKEE in the germline V gene (reference sequence). The CDR3 contains 13 residues. The CDR3 is CASSLRGQGKAFF. The CDR3, as DNA: TGTGCCAGCAGCTTGAGAGGACAGGGGAAAGCTTTCTTT.

The chain couples TRBV5-4 to TRBJ1-4; D is possibly TRBD1 (6 bases). Germline values: CDR1 SGHNT, CDR2 YYREEE (reference sequence). Trimming pared 4 bases from V and 6 bases from J, leaving 16 bases between. This CDR3 spans 15 amino acids. This chain's CDR3 is CASSKSGTTDEKLFF. CDR3 coding DNA: TGTGCCAGCAGCAAATCCGGGACAACCGATGAAAAACTGTTTTTT.

The rearrangement links TRBV4-1 to TRBJ1-4; the D gene is possibly TRBD1 (6 bases). Germline values: CDR1 MGHRA, CDR2 YSYEKL. This CDR3 is built from 16 residues. V was trimmed by 1 base and J by 8 bases, leaving 17 bases between them. The CDR3 DNA sequence: TGCGCCAGCAGCCAAGGGTCCACAGGGTATCGGGAAAAACTGTTTTTT. Residues: CASSQGSTGYREKLFF.